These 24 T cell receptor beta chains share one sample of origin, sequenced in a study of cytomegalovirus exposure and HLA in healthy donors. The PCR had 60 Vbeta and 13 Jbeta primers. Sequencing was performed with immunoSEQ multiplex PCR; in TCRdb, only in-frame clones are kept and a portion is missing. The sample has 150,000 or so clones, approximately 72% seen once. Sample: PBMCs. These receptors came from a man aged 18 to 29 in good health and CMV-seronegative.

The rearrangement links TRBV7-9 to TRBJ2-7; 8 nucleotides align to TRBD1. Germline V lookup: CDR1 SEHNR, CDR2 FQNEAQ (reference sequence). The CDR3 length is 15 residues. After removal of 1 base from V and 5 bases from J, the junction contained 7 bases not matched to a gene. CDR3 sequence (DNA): TGTGCCAGCAGCTTAGGGCAGGGGGCGGTTAACGAGCAGTACTTC. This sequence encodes CASSLGQGAVNEQYF.

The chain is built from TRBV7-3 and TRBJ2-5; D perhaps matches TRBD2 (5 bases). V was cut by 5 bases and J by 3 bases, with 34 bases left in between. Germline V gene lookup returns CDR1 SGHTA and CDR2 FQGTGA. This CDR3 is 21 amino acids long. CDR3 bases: TGTGCCAGCAGCGCAAAGGTATACAAGGTTGGGCAGTCCTACGGGAAAGAGACCCAGTACTTC. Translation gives CASSAKVYKVGQSYGKETQYF.

CDR3 nucleotides: TGTGCCAGCAGCCAATCAGGGCGGAACACTGAAGCTTTCTTT. This codes for CASSQSGRNTEAFF. J is TRBJ1-1 and V is TRBV7-9; D possibly corresponds to TRBD1 (5 bases). Trimming pared 5 bases from V and 1 base from J, leaving 11 bases between. Germline values: CDR1 SEHNR, CDR2 FQNEAQ (reference sequence). This CDR3 has 14 residues.

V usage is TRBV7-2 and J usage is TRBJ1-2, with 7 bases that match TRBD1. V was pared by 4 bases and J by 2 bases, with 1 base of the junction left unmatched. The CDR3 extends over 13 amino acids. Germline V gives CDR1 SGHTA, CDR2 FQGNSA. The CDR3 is CASSSTGNYGYTF. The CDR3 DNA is TGTGCCAGCAGCTCGACAGGGAACTATGGCTACACCTTC.

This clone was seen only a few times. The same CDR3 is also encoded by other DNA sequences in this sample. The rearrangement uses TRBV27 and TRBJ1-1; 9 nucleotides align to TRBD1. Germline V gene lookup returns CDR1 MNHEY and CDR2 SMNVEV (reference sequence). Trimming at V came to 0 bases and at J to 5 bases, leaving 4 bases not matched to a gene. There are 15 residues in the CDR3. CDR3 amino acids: CASSLSGTGLTEAFF. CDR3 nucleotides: TGTGCCAGCAGTTTATCCGGGACAGGGCTGACTGAAGCTTTCTTT.

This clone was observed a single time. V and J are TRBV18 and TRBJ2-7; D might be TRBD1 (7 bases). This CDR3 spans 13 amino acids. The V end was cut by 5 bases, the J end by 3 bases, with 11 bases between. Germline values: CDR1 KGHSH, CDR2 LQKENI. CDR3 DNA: TGTGCCAGCTCAGCGGGACAGTTCTACGAGCAGTACGTC. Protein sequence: CASSAGQFYEQYV.

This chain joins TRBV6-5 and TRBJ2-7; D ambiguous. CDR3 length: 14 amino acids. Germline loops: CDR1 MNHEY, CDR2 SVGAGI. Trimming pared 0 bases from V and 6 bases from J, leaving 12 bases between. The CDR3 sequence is CASSYSPYLGEQYV. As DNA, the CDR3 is TGTGCCAGCAGTTACTCGCCGTACTTGGGCGAGCAGTACGTC.

The CDR3 here is CASSPPSGGANEQFF. In nucleotides, the CDR3 is TGTGCCAGCAGCCCCCCTAGCGGGGGGGCGAATGAGCAGTTCTTC. The chain links TRBV5-6 to TRBJ2-1, with 12 bases lining up with TRBD2. The CDR3 totals 15 residues. V lost 4 bases, J lost 7 bases, and 6 bases stayed unmatched. CDR1 and CDR2 from the germline V gene are SGHDT and YYEEEE.

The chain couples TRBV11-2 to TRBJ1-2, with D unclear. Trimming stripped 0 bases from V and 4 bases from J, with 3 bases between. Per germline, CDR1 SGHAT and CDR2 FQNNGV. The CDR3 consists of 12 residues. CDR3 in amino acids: CASSLDRYGYTF. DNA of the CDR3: TGTGCCAGCAGCTTAGATCGCTATGGCTACACCTTC.

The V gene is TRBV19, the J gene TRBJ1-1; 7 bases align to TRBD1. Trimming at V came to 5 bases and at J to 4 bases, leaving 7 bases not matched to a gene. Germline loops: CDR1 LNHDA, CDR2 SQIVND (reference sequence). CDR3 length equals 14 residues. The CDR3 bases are TGTGCCAGTAGTGGTCGACAGGGTCTCACTGAAGCTTTCTTT. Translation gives CASSGRQGLTEAFF.

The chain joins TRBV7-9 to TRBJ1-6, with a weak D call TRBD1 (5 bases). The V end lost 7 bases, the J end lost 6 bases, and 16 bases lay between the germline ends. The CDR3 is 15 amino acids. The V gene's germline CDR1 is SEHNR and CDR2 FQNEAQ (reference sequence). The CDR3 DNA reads TGTGCCAGCAATCACGGGGGGACCACTAATTCACCCCTCCACTTT. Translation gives CASNHGGTTNSPLHF.

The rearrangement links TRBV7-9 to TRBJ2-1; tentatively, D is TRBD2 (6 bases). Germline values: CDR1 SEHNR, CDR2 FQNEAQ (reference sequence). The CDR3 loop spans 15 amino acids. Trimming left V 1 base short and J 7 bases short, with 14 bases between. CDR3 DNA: TGTGCCAGCAGCTTAGTAGGGGACTCCGGGAATGAGCAGTTCTTC. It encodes CASSLVGDSGNEQFF.

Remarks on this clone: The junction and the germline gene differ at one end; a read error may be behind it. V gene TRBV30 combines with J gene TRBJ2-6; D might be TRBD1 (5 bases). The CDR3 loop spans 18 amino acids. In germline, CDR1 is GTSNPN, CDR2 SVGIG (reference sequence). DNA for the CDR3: TGTGCCTGGATAGCCCTCGGCCAGGGATTCCCTGGGGCCAACGGCCTGACTTTC. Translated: CAWIALGQGFPGANGLTF.

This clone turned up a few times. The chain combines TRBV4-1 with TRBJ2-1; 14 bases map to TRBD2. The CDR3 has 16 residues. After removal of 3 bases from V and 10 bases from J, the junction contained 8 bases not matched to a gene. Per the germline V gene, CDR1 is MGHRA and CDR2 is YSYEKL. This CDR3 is CASSQKTSGGAREQFF. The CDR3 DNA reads TGCGCCAGCAGCCAGAAGACTAGCGGGGGGGCCCGGGAGCAGTTCTTC.

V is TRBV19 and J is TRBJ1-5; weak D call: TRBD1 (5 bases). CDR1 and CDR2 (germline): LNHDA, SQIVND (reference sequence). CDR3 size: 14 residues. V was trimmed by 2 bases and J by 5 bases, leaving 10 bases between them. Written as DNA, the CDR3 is TGTGCCAGTAGTATACTGACAGCCGATCAGCCCCAGCATTTT. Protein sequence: CASSILTADQPQHF.

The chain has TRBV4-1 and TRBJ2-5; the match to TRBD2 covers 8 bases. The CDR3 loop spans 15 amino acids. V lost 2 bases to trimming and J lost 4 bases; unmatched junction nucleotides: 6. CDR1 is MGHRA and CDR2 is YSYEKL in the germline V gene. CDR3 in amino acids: CASSQTSGGLETQYF. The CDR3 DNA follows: TGCGCCAGCAGCCAAACGAGCGGGGGTTTAGAGACCCAGTACTTC.

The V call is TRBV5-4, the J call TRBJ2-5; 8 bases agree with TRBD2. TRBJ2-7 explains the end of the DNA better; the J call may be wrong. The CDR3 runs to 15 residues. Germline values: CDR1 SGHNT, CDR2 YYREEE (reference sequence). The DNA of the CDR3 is TGTGCCAGCAGCCTGTCTAGCGGGTATTCCTACGAGCAGTACTTC. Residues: CASSLSSGYSYEQYF.

The CDR3 region is CASSQPGQARGNTIYF. In DNA, the CDR3 is TGCGCCAGCAGCCAACCCGGACAGGCGAGAGGGAACACCATATATTTT. The rearrangement links TRBV4-1 to TRBJ1-3; 7 bases map to TRBD1. The CDR3 length is 16 residues. Per germline, CDR1 MGHRA and CDR2 YSYEKL. Trimming at V came to 2 bases and at J to 7 bases, leaving 11 bases not matched to a gene.

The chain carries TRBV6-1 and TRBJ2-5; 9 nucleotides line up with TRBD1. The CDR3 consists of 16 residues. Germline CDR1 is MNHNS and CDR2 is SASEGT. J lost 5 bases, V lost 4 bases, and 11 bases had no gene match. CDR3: CASSGLWTGVGETQYF. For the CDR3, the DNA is TGTGCCAGCAGTGGATTGTGGACAGGGGTTGGCGAGACCCAGTACTTC.

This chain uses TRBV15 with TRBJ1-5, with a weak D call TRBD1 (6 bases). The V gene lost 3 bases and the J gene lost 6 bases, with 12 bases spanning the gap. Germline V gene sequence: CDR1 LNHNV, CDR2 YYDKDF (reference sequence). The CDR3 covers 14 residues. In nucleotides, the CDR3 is TGTGCCACCAGCAGGACCACAGGGCCTCAGCCCCAGCATTTT. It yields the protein CATSRTTGPQPQHF.

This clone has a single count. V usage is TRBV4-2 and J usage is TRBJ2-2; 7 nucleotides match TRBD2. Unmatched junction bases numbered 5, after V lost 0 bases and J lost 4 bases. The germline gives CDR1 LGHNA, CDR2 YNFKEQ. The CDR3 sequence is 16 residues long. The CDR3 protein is CASSQDGAGSTGELFF. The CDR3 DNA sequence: TGTGCCAGCAGCCAAGATGGAGCGGGGAGCACCGGGGAGCTGTTTTTT.

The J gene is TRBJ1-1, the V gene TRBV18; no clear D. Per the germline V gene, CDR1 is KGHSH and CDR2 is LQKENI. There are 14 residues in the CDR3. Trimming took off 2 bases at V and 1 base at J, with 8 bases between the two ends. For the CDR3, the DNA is TGTGCCAGCTCACCAGGGCAGGCGAACACTGAAGCTTTCTTT. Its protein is CASSPGQANTEAFF.

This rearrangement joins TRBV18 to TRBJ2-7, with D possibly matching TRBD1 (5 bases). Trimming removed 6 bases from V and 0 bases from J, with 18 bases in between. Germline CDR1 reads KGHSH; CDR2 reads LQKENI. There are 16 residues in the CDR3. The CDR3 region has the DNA TGTGCCAGCTCCCCAACGGCCCGGACATTCTCCTACGAGCAGTACTTC. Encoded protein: CASSPTARTFSYEQYF.

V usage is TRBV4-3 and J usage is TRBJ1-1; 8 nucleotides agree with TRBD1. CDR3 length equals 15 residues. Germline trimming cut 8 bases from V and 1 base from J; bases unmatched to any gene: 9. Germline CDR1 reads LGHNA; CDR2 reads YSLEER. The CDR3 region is CASEGQDIGNTEAFF. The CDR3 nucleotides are TGCGCCAGCGAGGGACAGGATATAGGGAACACTGAAGCTTTCTTT.